The rows below give T cell receptor beta chains drawn from one sample of a study of lymphopenia after photon versus proton radiotherapy. Clones were read by immunoSEQ multiplex PCR, and TCRdb kept only the in-frame ones, dropping some. Of about 45,000 clones detected, about 85% appear once; the ten largest clones hold around 2.2%. Source: peripheral blood, taken from a patient treated with photon-based radiotherapy. These receptors all come from a man aged 35-49 years with gastric cancer. Both conserved end residues are part of each CDR3. A D gene is named only where the DNA matches it firmly. A clone size is listed for some rows: how often the clone was seen (once, few, many), or a class if it is expanded.

>TRBV12-5|TRBJ2-3|TRBD1|19|.
CASGRDRGLILASTDTQYF
TGTGCTAGTGGCCGGGACAGGGGGCTCATCCTCGCTAGCACAGATACGCAGTATTTT
>TRBV7-2|TRBJ1-4|.|15|.
CASSLRGQGDEKLFF
TGTGCCAGCAGCTTAAGAGGCCAAGGGGATGAAAAACTGTTTTTT
>TRBV6-1|TRBJ1-5|TRBD1|14|.
CASRSGTVNQPQHF
TGTGCCAGCAGGTCCGGGACAGTAAATCAGCCCCAGCATTTT
>TRBV6-5|TRBJ2-5|TRBD1|16|.
CASSSQGDPNQETQYF
TGTGCCAGCAGTTCTCAGGGGGACCCGAACCAAGAGACCCAGTACTTC
>TRBV7-8|TRBJ2-7|.|14|.
CASRSRRDFLEQYF
TGTGCCAGCAGGTCCCGCAGGGACTTTTTGGAGCAGTACTTC
>TRBV7-2|TRBJ2-2|TRBD1|17|.
CASSPQGGQGNTGELFF
TGTGCCAGCAGCCCCCAGGGGGGACAGGGGAACACCGGGGAGCTGTTTTTT
>TRBV12-5|TRBJ1-2|TRBD1|15|.
CASGRIAGTGFGYTF
TGTGCTAGTGGTAGAATAGCCGGGACAGGGTTTGGCTACACCTTC
>TRBV19|TRBJ2-1|.|12|.
CASSTGILGQFF
TGTGCCAGTAGTACGGGGATACTTGGGCAGTTCTTC
>TRBV5-1|TRBJ2-1|TRBD2|16|.
CASSLVGSGGAGEQFF
TGCGCCAGCAGCTTGGTAGGCAGCGGGGGGGCCGGTGAGCAGTTCTTC
>TRBV5-6|TRBJ2-2|.|14|.
CASSLTGNTGELFF
TGTGCCAGCAGCTTGACAGGGAACACCGGGGAGCTGTTTTTT
>TRBV7-2|TRBJ2-2|TRBD1|16|.
CASSLVPGGNTGELFF
TGTGCCAGCAGCTTAGTACCAGGGGGCAACACCGGGGAGCTGTTTTTT
>TRBV6-5|TRBJ2-7|.|12|.
CASSDRSYEQYF
TGTGCCAGCTCGGACAGATCCTACGAGCAGTACTTC
>TRBV2|TRBJ1-1|TRBD1|14|once
CASSGQGVGTEAFF
TGTGCCAGCAGCGGACAGGGTGTGGGCACTGAAGCTTTCTTT
>TRBV6-5|TRBJ2-5|.|15|.
CASRPQVWGLETQYF
TGTGCCAGCAGACCACAGGTTTGGGGGTTGGAGACCCAGTACTTC
>TRBV11-2|TRBJ2-5|.|16|.
CASSLAGKGIQETQYF
TGTGCCAGCAGCTTAGCCGGCAAGGGGATACAAGAGACCCAGTACTTC
>TRBV27|TRBJ1-2|TRBD1|13|.
CASRTGGNYGYTF
TGTGCCAGCAGGACAGGGGGGAACTATGGCTACACCTTC
>TRBV5-5|TRBJ1-1|.|16|few
CASSDMGEGEGTEAFF
TGTGCCAGCAGCGACATGGGGGAGGGAGAGGGCACTGAAGCTTTCTTT
>TRBV4-2|TRBJ2-4|.|20|.
CASSQGLKGFTGGAKNIQYF
TGTGCCAGCAGCCAAGGGTTGAAGGGGTTCACTGGTGGTGCCAAAAACATTCAGTACTTC
>TRBV5-6|TRBJ2-3|TRBD2|17|.
CASSSLAGGLLTDTQYF
TGTGCCAGCAGCTCTTTAGCGGGGGGCCTCCTCACAGATACGCAGTATTTT